The sequence of this TCR beta chain was determined in a study of response to subunit inactivated influenza vaccine. This clonotype was detected ten times or more. As yet, its antigen is unknown. General study results and limits: Seasonal influenza vaccination, on each occasion, was suggested by the authors to recruit few new T cells.

MiXCR was run by TCRdb on the RT-PCR reads, yielding one entry per CDR3 protein. Of hundreds of thousands of distinct CDR3 sequences listed, around 8% are singletons. Trimming took 7 bases from V and 5 from J; bases not matched to a gene: 9. The CDR3 is 14 amino acids. Per the germline V gene, CDR1 is SQVTM and CDR2 is ANQGSEA. The origin of this receptor is a man in his fifties or sixties who received an inactivated influenza vaccine. The chain employs TRBV29-1 and TRBJ2-1, with TRBD2 matching 9 bases. Specimen: PBMCs from blood, collected less than 30 months after vaccination. CDR3 loop: CSGHSGSTHNEQFF. The CDR3 nucleotides are TGCAGCGGGCATAGCGGGAGCACCCACAATGAGCAGTTCTTC.